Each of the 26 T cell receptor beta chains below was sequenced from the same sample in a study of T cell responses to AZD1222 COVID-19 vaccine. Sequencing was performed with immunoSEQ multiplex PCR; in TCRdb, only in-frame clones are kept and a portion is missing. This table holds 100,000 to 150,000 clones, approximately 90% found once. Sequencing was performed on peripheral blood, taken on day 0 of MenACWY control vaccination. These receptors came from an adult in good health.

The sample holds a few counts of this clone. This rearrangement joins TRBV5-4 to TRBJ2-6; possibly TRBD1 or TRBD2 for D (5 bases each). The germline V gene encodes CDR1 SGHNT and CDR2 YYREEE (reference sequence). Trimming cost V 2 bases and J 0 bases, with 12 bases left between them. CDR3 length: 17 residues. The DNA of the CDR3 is TGTGCCAGCAGCTTTGGGGGAACGAGCTCTGGGGCCAACGTCCTGACTTTC. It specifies CASSFGGTSSGANVLTF.

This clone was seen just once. The DNA for the CDR3 is TGTGCCTGGGCGGGAGGGCCGTCTCTCGAGCAGTACTTC. This translates into CAWAGGPSLEQYF. The chain recombines TRBV30 with TRBJ2-7; TRBD2 agrees at 9 bases. Unmatched junction bases numbered 8, after V lost 5 bases and J lost 6 bases. The CDR3 length is 13 residues. Germline CDR1 GTSNPN, CDR2 SVGIG (reference sequence).

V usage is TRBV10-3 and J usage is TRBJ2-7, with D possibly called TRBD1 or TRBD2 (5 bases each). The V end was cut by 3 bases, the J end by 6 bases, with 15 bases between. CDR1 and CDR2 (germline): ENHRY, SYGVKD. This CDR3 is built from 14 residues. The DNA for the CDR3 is TGTGCCATCAGTGACAGTCGTTCGGGACCCGAGCAGTACTTC. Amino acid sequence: CAISDSRSGPEQYF.

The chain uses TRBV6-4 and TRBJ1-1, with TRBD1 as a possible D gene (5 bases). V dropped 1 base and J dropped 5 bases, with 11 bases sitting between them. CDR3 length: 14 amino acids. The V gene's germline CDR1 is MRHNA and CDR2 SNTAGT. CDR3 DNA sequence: TGTGCCAGCAGTGACTGGGCAGGGTGGACTGAAGCTTTCTTT. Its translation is CASSDWAGWTEAFF.

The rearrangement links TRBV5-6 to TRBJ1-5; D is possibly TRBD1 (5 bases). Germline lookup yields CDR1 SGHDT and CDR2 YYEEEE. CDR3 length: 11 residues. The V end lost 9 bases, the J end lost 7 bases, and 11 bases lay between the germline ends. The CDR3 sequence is CANGGCQPQHF. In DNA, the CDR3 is TGTGCCAACGGGGGTTGCCAGCCCCAGCATTTT.

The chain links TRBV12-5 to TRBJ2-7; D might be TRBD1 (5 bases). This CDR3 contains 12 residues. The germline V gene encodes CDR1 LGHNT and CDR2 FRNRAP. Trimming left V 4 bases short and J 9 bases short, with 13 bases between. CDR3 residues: CASGSLTESQYF. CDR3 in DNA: TGTGCTAGTGGTTCCTTGACAGAATCGCAGTACTTC.

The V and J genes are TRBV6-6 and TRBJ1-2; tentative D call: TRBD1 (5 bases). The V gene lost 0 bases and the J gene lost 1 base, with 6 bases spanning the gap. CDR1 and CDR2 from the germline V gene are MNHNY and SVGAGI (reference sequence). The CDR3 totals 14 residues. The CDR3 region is CASSYSQGNYGYTF. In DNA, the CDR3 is TGTGCCAGCAGTTACTCGCAGGGTAACTATGGCTACACCTTC.

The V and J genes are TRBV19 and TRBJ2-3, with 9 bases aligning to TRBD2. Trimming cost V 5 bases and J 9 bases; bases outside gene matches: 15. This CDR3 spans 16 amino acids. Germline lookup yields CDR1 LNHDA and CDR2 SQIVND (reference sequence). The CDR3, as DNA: TGTGCCAGTAGTCAGCCGACTAGCGGCCCGTCGGGGACGCAGTATTTT. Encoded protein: CASSQPTSGPSGTQYF.

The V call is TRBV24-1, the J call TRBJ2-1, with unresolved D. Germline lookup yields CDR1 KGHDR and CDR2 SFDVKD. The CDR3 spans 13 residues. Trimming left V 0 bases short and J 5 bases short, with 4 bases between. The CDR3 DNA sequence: TGTGCCACCAGTGATTTGTACAACAATGAGCAGTTCTTC. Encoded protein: CATSDLYNNEQFF.

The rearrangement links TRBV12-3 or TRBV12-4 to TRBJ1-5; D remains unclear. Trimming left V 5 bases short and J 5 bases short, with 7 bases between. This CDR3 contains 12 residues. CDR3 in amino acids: CASSRPYQPQHF. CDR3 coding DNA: TGTGCCAGCAGTCGACCGTATCAGCCCCAGCATTTT.

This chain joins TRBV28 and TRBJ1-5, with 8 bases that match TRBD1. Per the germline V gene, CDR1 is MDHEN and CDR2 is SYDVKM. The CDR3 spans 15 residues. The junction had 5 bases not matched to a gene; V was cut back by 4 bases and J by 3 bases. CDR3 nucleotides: TGTGCCAGCAGTTATAGGACAGGGAACAATCAGCCCCAGCATTTT. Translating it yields CASSYRTGNNQPQHF.

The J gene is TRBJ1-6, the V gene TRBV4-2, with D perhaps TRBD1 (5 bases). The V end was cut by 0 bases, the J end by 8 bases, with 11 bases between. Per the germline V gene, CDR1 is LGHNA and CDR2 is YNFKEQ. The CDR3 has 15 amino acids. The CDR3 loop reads CASSQDLKGHSPLHF. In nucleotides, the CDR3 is TGTGCCAGCAGCCAAGATCTGAAGGGACATTCACCCCTCCACTTT.

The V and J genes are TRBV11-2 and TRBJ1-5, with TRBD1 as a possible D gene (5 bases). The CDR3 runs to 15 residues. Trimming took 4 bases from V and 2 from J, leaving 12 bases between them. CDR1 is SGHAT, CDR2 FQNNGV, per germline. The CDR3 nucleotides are TGTGCCAGCAGCTGGGGCCCGGACGGCAATCAGCCCCAGCATTTT. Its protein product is CASSWGPDGNQPQHF.

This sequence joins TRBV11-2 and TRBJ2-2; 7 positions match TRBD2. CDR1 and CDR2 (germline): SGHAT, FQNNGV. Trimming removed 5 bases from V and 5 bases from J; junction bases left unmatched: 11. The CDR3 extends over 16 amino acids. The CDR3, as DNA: TGTGCCAGCAGCCTTAGGAAGCAGGGAGGGACCGGGGAGCTGTTTTTT. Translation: CASSLRKQGGTGELFF.

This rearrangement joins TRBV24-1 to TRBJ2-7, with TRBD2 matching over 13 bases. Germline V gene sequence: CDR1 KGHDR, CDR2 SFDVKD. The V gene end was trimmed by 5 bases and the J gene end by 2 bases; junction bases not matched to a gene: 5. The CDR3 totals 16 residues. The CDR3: CATSGHGTSGAYEQYF. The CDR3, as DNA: TGTGCCACCAGTGGCCACGGGACTAGCGGGGCCTACGAGCAGTACTTC.

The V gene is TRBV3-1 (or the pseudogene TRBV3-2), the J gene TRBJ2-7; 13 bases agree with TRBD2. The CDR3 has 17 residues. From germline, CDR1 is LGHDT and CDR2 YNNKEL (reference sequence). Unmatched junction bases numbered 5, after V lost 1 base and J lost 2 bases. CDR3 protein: CASSQAWTSGSPYEQYF. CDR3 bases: TGTGCCAGCAGCCAAGCATGGACTAGCGGGAGTCCCTACGAGCAGTACTTC.

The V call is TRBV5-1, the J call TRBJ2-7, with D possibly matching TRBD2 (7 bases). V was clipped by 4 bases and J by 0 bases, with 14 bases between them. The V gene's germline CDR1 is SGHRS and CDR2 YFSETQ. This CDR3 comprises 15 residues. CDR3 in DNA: TGCGCCAGCAGCCTAGGGGGGGGCGGCTCCTACGAGCAGTACTTC. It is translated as CASSLGGGGSYEQYF.

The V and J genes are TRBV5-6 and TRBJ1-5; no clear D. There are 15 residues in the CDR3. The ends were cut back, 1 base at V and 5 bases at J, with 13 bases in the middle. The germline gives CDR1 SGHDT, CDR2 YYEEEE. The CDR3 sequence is CASSLRGGWDQPQHF. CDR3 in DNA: TGTGCCAGCAGCTTGCGGGGAGGGTGGGATCAGCCCCAGCATTTT.

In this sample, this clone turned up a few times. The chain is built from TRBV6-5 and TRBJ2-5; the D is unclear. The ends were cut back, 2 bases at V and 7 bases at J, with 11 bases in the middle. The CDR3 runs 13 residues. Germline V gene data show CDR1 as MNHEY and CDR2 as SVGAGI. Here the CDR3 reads CASSYGGSSTQYF. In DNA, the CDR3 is TGTGCCAGCAGTTACGGTGGCTCATCGACCCAGTACTTC.

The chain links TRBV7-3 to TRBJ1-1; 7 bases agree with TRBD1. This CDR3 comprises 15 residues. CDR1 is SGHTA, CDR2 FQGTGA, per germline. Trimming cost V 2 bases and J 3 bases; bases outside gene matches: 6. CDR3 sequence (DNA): TGTGCCAGCAGCTTAGAGGGACAGCCTTACACTGAAGCTTTCTTT. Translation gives CASSLEGQPYTEAFF. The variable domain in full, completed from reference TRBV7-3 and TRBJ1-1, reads GAGVSQTPSNKVTEKGKYVELRCDPISGHTALYWYRQSLGQGPEFLIYFQGTGAADDSGLPNDRFFAVRPEGSVSTLKIQRTERGDSAVYLCASSLEGQPYTEAFFGQGTRLTVV.

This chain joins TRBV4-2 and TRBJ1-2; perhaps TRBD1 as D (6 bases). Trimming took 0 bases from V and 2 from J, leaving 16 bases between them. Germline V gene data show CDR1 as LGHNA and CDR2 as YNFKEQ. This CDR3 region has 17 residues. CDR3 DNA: TGTGCCAGCAGCCAAGATAAGCGGGGGGCCTTAAACTATGGCTACACCTTC. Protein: CASSQDKRGALNYGYTF.

The CDR3 reads CASSILQEAFF. The CDR3 DNA sequence: TGCGCCAGCAGCATCCTCCAGGAAGCTTTCTTT. The rearrangement uses TRBV10-2 and TRBJ1-1; no clear D. Trimming removed 6 bases from V and 8 bases from J, with 10 bases in between. CDR3 length: 11 residues. Germline V CDR1 and CDR2: WSHSY, SAAADI.

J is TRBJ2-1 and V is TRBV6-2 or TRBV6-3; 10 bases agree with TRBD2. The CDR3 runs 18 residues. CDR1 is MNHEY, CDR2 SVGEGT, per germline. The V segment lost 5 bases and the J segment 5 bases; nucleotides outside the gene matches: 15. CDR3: CASSRTSGGVGTHNEQFF. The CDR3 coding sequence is TGTGCCAGCAGTCGGACTAGCGGAGGCGTGGGGACGCACAATGAGCAGTTCTTC.

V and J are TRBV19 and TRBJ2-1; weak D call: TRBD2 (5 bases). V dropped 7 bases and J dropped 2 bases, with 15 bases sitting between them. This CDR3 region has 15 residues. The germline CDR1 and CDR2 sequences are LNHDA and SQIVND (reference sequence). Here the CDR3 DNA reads TGTGCCAGTACCCAGAGAGAGGGTACCTACAATGAGCAGTTCTTC. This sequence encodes CASTQREGTYNEQFF.

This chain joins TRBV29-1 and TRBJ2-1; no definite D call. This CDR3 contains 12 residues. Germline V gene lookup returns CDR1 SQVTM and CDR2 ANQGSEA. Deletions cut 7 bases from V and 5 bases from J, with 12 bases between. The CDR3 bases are TGCAGCGCCTCGAGAACCGACAATGAGCAGTTCTTC. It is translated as CSASRTDNEQFF.

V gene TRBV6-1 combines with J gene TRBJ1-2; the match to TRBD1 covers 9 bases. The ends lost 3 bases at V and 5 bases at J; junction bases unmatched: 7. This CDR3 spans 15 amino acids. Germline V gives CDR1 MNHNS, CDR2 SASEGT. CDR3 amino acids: CASSDRGQGRYGYTF. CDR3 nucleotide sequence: TGTGCCAGCAGTGATAGGGGACAGGGAAGGTATGGCTACACCTTC.